What follows are 22 T cell receptor beta chains derived from one specimen sequenced in a study of blood T cell repertoires in COVID-19. The repertoire was sequenced with immunoSEQ multiplex PCR; TCRdb's copy has only in-frame clones and lacks some. The data show under 250,000 clones, over 70% seen once. Specimen: peripheral blood. Receptor source: a woman aged 70-85 years with acute or convalescent COVID-19.

The chain couples TRBV7-2 to TRBJ1-5, with D hard to call. CDR1 and CDR2 from the germline V gene are SGHTA and FQGNSA. V was pared by 7 bases and J by 6 bases, with 13 bases between. The CDR3 is 13 residues long. CDR3 sequence (DNA): TGTGCCAGCACCTATCAGGTGGGTCAGCCCCAGCATTTT. Its translation: CASTYQVGQPQHF.

The V and J genes are TRBV11-3 and TRBJ2-2, with a tentative D call TRBD2 (6 bases). The CDR3 totals 14 residues. V dropped 1 base and J dropped 5 bases, with 8 bases sitting between them. CDR1 and CDR2 from the germline V gene are SGHNT and YENEEA. This chain's CDR3 is CASSLGRATGELFF. In DNA, the CDR3 is TGTGCCAGCAGCTTAGGGAGGGCAACCGGGGAGCTGTTTTTT.

CDR3 in amino acids: CASSLTLAGGYNEQFF. The CDR3 DNA follows: TGTGCCAGCAGCTTAACCCTAGCGGGGGGGTACAATGAGCAGTTCTTC. The chain couples TRBV7-9 to TRBJ2-1; 12 bases are a match to TRBD2. V shed 2 bases and J 4 bases; nucleotides not matched to a gene: 3. Per germline, CDR1 SEHNR and CDR2 FQNEAQ (reference sequence). CDR3 length: 16 amino acids.

CDR3 sequence (DNA): TGTGCCAGCAGCTGGGGGCTAGCGGGGGGGCTCTCCTACAATGAGCAGTTCTTC. This sequence encodes CASSWGLAGGLSYNEQFF. The rearrangement links TRBV7-2 to TRBJ2-1, with 12 bases fitting TRBD2. This CDR3 contains 18 residues. The V gene's germline CDR1 is SGHTA and CDR2 FQGNSA. V dropped 4 bases and J dropped 0; count of bases not matched to a gene: 7.

This clone was observed a single time. The V call is TRBV4-3, the J call TRBJ2-5; D may be TRBD2 (6 bases). This CDR3 has 16 amino acids. Germline CDR1 reads LGHNA; CDR2 reads YSLEER. V was pared by 1 base and J by 1 base, with 13 bases between. The CDR3 DNA is TGCGCCAGCAGCCAAGTGTGGGGAGGAGTCCAAGAGACCCAGTACTTC. Encoded protein: CASSQVWGGVQETQYF.

The genes are TRBV15 and TRBJ2-3; the D gene is possibly TRBD1 (5 bases). The CDR3 loop spans 18 amino acids. Germline-derived CDR1 and CDR2 are LNHNV and YYDKDF (reference sequence). The ends were cut back, 3 bases at V and 4 bases at J, with 23 bases in the middle. The CDR3 protein is CATSSPDITLRTSDTQYF. Here the CDR3 DNA reads TGTGCCACCAGCAGTCCTGATATAACTCTGCGGACATCAGATACGCAGTATTTT. The full variable domain, its missing parts supplied by reference TRBV15 and TRBJ2-3, is DAMVIQNPRYQVTQFGKPVTLSCSQTLNHNVMYWYQQKSSQAPKLLFHYYDKDFNNEADTPDNFQSRRPNTSFCFLDIRSPGLGDTAMYLCATSSPDITLRTSDTQYFGPGTRLTVL.

The chain carries TRBV2 and TRBJ1-1; no reliable D call. The germline V gene encodes CDR1 SNHLY and CDR2 FYNNEI. This CDR3 is 15 amino acids long. Trimming pared 2 bases from V and 8 bases from J, leaving 18 bases between. CDR3 DNA: TGTGCCAGCAGTGAATCTAGTCGGGGAGCTCCAGAAGCTTTCTTT. Protein: CASSESSRGAPEAFF.

The chain links TRBV6-2 or TRBV6-3 to TRBJ2-1; possibly TRBD2 for D (6 bases). V was trimmed by 6 bases and J by 4 bases, leaving 16 bases between them. The germline CDR1 and CDR2 sequences are MNHEY and SVGEGT. CDR3 length equals 15 residues. CDR3 loop: CASSLAGLHYNEQFF. The CDR3, as DNA: TGTGCCAGCAGCCTTGCGGGACTCCATTACAATGAGCAGTTCTTC.

The chain uses TRBV2 and TRBJ1-3, with a possible D match to TRBD1 (5 bases). This CDR3 is 17 amino acids long. Trimming cost V 1 base and J 4 bases, with 17 bases left between them. The germline V gene has CDR1 SNHLY and CDR2 FYNNEI. The CDR3 reads CASSEDVGQGGGNTIYF. The CDR3 nucleotides read TGTGCCAGCAGTGAAGATGTCGGGCAGGGTGGGGGAAACACCATATATTTT.

The J gene is TRBJ2-3, the V gene TRBV4-2, with D maybe TRBD2 (5 bases). There are 15 residues in the CDR3. V was pared by 0 bases and J by 3 bases, with 10 bases between. The germline gives CDR1 LGHNA, CDR2 YNFKEQ. The CDR3 bases are TGTGCCAGCAGCCAAGACCGGCTAGCAACAGATACGCAGTATTTT. Translated, it gives CASSQDRLATDTQYF.

This clone was seen once. V is TRBV24-1 and J is TRBJ1-2; 11 bases are a match to TRBD1. The CDR3 covers 17 residues. Losses at the gene ends were 4 bases for V and 3 bases for J; bases not matched to a gene: 9. From germline, CDR1 is KGHDR and CDR2 SFDVKD. This chain's CDR3 is CATSDRSWTGGYYGYTF. CDR3 nucleotide sequence: TGTGCCACCAGTGACCGATCCTGGACAGGGGGCTACTATGGCTACACCTTC.

The V gene is TRBV19, the J gene TRBJ2-1; D is uncertain. V dropped 3 bases and J dropped 0 bases, with 9 bases sitting between them. CDR3 length: 15 residues. Germline V gene lookup returns CDR1 LNHDA and CDR2 SQIVND (reference sequence). For the CDR3, the DNA is TGTGCCAGTAGTATGAGTGTGAGCTCCTACAATGAGCAGTTCTTC. This codes for CASSMSVSSYNEQFF.

The V gene is TRBV27, the J gene TRBJ2-3; 10 bases match TRBD2. Germline V CDR1 and CDR2: MNHEY, SMNVEV (reference sequence). With 2 bases clipped from V and 0 bases from J, the junction kept 2 bases outside the gene matches. This CDR3 contains 16 residues. In nucleotides, the CDR3 is TGTGCCAGCAGTTTACTACTAGCGGGGAGCACAGATACGCAGTATTTT. It yields the protein CASSLLLAGSTDTQYF.

This chain connects TRBV21-1 to TRBJ2-4; TRBD2 is the table's D call, not checked against the DNA. TRBV21-1 is assigned pseudogene status. The CDR3 runs to 13 residues. The CDR3 is CARRLADSDIQYF. The CDR3 DNA sequence: TGTGCCAGACGACTAGCGGATTCGGACATTCAGTACTTC.

This clone was counted a single time. The chain is built from TRBV3-1 (or the pseudogene TRBV3-2) and TRBJ1-4; 9 bases line up with TRBD1. This CDR3 contains 16 residues. Germline loops: CDR1 LGHDT, CDR2 YNNKEL (reference sequence). The V gene end was trimmed by 4 bases and the J gene end by 4 bases; junction bases not matched to a gene: 7. In DNA form, the CDR3 reads TGTGCCAGCAGCCCTGTCCGGGGACAGGGTAATGAAAAACTGTTTTTT. As protein: CASSPVRGQGNEKLFF.

The chain employs TRBV5-1 and TRBJ2-2, with a weak D call TRBD1 (6 bases). Germline CDR1 is SGHRS and CDR2 is YFSETQ. V shed 3 bases and J shed 3 bases, with 12 bases lying between them. This CDR3 has 15 amino acids. The CDR3 DNA sequence: TGCGCCAGCAGCTGGCTGACAGGAGACACCGGGGAGCTGTTTTTT. It translates to CASSWLTGDTGELFF.

The chain links TRBV6-5 to TRBJ2-1; tentative D call: TRBD1 (6 bases). Germline V gene lookup returns CDR1 MNHEY and CDR2 SVGAGI. The length of the CDR3 is 15 residues. V was pared by 8 bases and J by 1 base, with 15 bases between. The CDR3 DNA reads TGTGCCAGCTATGGCCGGCAGGGGTCCTACAATGAGCAGTTCTTC. It translates to CASYGRQGSYNEQFF.

This clone was observed a few times. The gene calls are TRBV6-5 and TRBJ1-2, with D possibly TRBD1 on 5 matching bases. This CDR3 spans 13 amino acids. Germline V gene lookup returns CDR1 MNHEY and CDR2 SVGAGI. The ends were cut back, 6 bases at V and 5 bases at J, with 13 bases in the middle. CDR3 sequence reads: CASRLDREYGYTF. CDR3 coding DNA: TGTGCCAGCAGATTAGACAGAGAGTATGGCTACACCTTC.

This clone has just a few counts. The chain couples TRBV5-8 to TRBJ1-5, with 9 bases identical to TRBD1. Looked up from germline, CDR1 is SGHTS and CDR2 is YDEGEE. CDR3 length: 16 residues. With V trimmed by 4 bases and J by 3 bases, 8 bases remained unmatched. In DNA, the CDR3 is TGTGCCAGCAGCCCAAGGACAGGGGCCGACAATCAGCCCCAGCATTTT. This sequence encodes CASSPRTGADNQPQHF. The entire variable domain, with the rest obtained from reference TRBV5-8 and TRBJ1-5, is as follows: EAGVTQSPTHLIKTRGQQATLRCSPISGHTSVYWYQQALGLGLQFLLWYDEGEERNRGNFPPRFSGRQFPNYSSELNVNALELEDSALYLCASSPRTGADNQPQHFGDGTRLSIL.

The chain links TRBV24-1 to TRBJ2-1, with 9 nucleotides matching TRBD2. Unmatched junction bases numbered 8, after V lost 0 bases and J lost 9 bases. Germline CDR1 reads KGHDR; CDR2 reads SFDVKD. The CDR3 has 16 residues. CDR3: CATSDLGGGARSEQFF. In nucleotides, the CDR3 is TGTGCCACCAGTGATTTGGGCGGGGGGGCCAGAAGTGAGCAGTTCTTC.

This chain uses TRBV5-1 with TRBJ1-1, with D possibly being TRBD1 (6 bases). Per the germline V gene, CDR1 is SGHRS and CDR2 is YFSETQ. V was trimmed by 0 bases and J by 3 bases, leaving 9 bases between them. The CDR3 extends over 14 amino acids. The CDR3 nucleotides are TGCGCCAGCAGCTTGGCAGGGGAAGACACTGAAGCTTTCTTT. It specifies CASSLAGEDTEAFF.

This chain uses TRBV5-1 with TRBJ2-2, with 10 bases matching TRBD2. The germline V gene has CDR1 SGHRS and CDR2 YFSETQ. V was clipped by 4 bases and J by 4 bases; unmatched bases: 4. The length of the CDR3 is 15 residues. Here the CDR3 reads CASSHSGGSTGELFF. In nucleotides, the CDR3 is TGCGCCAGCAGCCATAGCGGGGGGAGCACCGGGGAGCTGTTTTTT. The whole variable domain, remainder taken from reference TRBV5-1 and TRBJ2-2, is KAGVTQTPRYLIKTRGQQVTLSCSPISGHRSVSWYQQTPGQGLQFLFEYFSETQRNKGNFPGRFSGRQFSNSRSEMNVSTLELGDSALYLCASSHSGGSTGELFFGEGSRLTVL.